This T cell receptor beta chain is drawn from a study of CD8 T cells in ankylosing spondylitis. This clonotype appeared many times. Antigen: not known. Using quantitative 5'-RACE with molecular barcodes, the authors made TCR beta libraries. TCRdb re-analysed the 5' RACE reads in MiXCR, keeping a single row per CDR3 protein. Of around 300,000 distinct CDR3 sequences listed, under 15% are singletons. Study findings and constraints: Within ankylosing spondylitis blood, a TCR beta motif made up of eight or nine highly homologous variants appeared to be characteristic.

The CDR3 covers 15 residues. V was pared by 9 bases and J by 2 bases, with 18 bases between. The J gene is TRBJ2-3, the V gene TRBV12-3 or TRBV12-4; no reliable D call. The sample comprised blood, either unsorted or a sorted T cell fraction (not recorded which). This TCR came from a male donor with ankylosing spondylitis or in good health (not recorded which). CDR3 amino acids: CASGASTAFTDTQYF. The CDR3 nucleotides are TGTGCCAGTGGCGCCTCCACAGCTTTCACAGATACGCAGTATTTT.